The clone carrying this T cell receptor (beta chain) was counted a single time. What it recognizes is unknown. Different DNA sequences within this sample yield the same CDR3. This entry belongs to a study of shared clonotypes between healthy human individuals. Study-wide results and limits: The four-donor shared clonotypes exceeded non-shared clonotypes in generation probability, with non-shared ones scoring lower.

The CDR3 loop spans 12 amino acids. The V and J ends lost 4 bases and 3 bases respectively, with 6 bases between them. Per germline, CDR1 SNHLY and CDR2 FYNNEI. All of the donors resided in Nashville, Tennessee, and each was a Caucasian adult. Authors' processing steps: Junction-only immunoSEQ data arrived without quality scores, meaning filtering differed. Here immunoSEQ multiplex PCR was the method, and the copy in TCRdb shows in-frame clones only, minus some. That table furnishes V, J and clone size, whereas the DNA furnished D and trimming. The table records 2.5 million or so clones, approximately 92% of them present only once.

Sequencing was carried out using naive CD4+ T cells sorted from blood. Stated subset: CD45RA+ positively selected. This TCR derives from a man younger than 30 in good health. V usage is TRBV2 and J usage is TRBJ1-2, with a weak D call TRBD1 (5 bases). The CDR3 bases are TGTGCCAGCAGTGCGGGGGACTATGGCTACACCTTC. It specifies CASSAGDYGYTF.